The sequence of this T cell receptor (beta chain) was determined in a study of beta chain features in type 1 diabetes. Blood was drawn once from each donor into heparinised tubes. The draws averaged roughly 120 mL. This clone was found a few times. As every portion of the isolated RNA was reverse transcribed, the sequencing read expressed TCRB transcripts. TCRdb keeps only in-frame clones here, not all; method: immunoSEQ multiplex PCR. The table includes 200,000 to 250,000 clones, 11% detected once. The CDR3 consists of 15 residues. The germline V gene encodes CDR1 SGDLS and CDR2 YYNGEE. This receptor was identified in a young man in good health. The chain is built from TRBV9 and TRBJ2-5; 9 positions match TRBD2. TRBJ2-7 explains the end of the DNA better; the J call may be wrong. Sequenced: central memory CD4+ T cells from blood. CDR3 in DNA: TGTGCCAGCAGCCCGATGGGACTAGCCGACTACGAGCAGTACTTC. This translates into CASSPMGLADYEQYF.